This section outlines one TCR beta chain sequence together with its context. This sample was taken from a study of blood T cell repertoires in COVID-19. Germline V gene data show CDR1 as MNHEY and CDR2 as SMNVEV (reference sequence). The CDR3 consists of 16 residues. V lost 6 bases to trimming and J lost 0 bases; unmatched junction nucleotides: 9. Data came from immunoSEQ multiplex PCR; TCRdb stores just in-frame clones and leaves some out. The data hold fewer than 350,000 clones, with roughly 91% observed a single time. The clonotype was recovered from a man aged 35 to 55 with acute or convalescent COVID-19. What was sequenced was peripheral blood. V is TRBV27 and J is TRBJ1-1; 8 bases are shared with TRBD1. CDR3 coding DNA: TGTGCCAGCAGAACTTACAGGGGGGATATGAACACTGAAGCTTTCTTT. Protein: CASRTYRGDMNTEAFF.